The next 10 T cell receptor beta chains were all read from a single sample in a study of OX40 agonist ivuxolimab in advanced cancers. Measured with immunoSEQ multiplex PCR; TCRdb has only the in-frame clones, and not every one. Among about 49,000 clones, about 86% were seen once, and the ten largest hold under 2%. Specimen: CD4+ or CD8+ T cells sorted from blood, collected in a trial of the OX40 agonist ivuxolimab. These receptors were collected from an adult with an advanced solid tumor such as melanoma, head and neck, liver or kidney cancer.

V and J are TRBV7-9 and TRBJ1-1; 7 bases are shared with TRBD1. J gave up 3 bases and V 1 base, and 8 bases lay outside the gene matches. Germline loops: CDR1 SEHNR, CDR2 FQNEAQ (reference sequence). CDR3 length: 16 residues. CDR3 amino acids: CASSLGGEGAYTEAFF. The CDR3, as DNA: TGTGCCAGCAGCTTAGGGGGAGAGGGGGCCTACACTGAAGCTTTCTTT. The full variable domain, rest sourced from reference TRBV7-9 and TRBJ1-1, is DTGVSQNPRHKITKRGQNVTFRCDPISEHNRLYWYRQTLGQGPEFLTYFQNEAQLEKSRLLSDRFSAERPKGSFSTLEIQRTEQGDSAMYLCASSLGGEGAYTEAFFGQGTRLTVV.

CDR3 loop: CASSQLTWDTIYF. The CDR3 bases are TGTGCCAGCTCGCAGTTAACATGGGACACCATATATTTT. The chain recombines TRBV18 with TRBJ1-3; D unresolved. The CDR3 is made up of 13 amino acids. With 6 bases removed from V and 8 bases from J, the gap between germline ends came to 14 bases. Germline V gene data show CDR1 as KGHSH and CDR2 as LQKENI.

This clone was picked up a small number of times. The chain employs TRBV10-1 and TRBJ2-7; perhaps TRBD1 as D (6 bases). The germline CDR1 and CDR2 sequences are WNHNN and SYGVQD (reference sequence). This CDR3 contains 15 residues. Trimming took off 8 bases at V and 3 bases at J, with 20 bases between the two ends. CDR3 DNA: TGCGCCAGCCGCCCCCGAAGGACAGCTGGCTACGAGCAGTACTTC. Protein sequence: CASRPRRTAGYEQYF.

The V call is TRBV10-3, the J call TRBJ2-3; possible D gene TRBD1, 5 bases. Germline loops: CDR1 ENHRY, CDR2 SYGVKD. There are 14 residues in the CDR3. The V end was cut by 8 bases, the J end by 1 base, with 13 bases between. The CDR3, as DNA: TGTGCCATCGGGAAAGGGGCCCGCACAGATACGCAGTATTTT. It specifies CAIGKGARTDTQYF.

The gene calls are TRBV19 and TRBJ2-5, with a possible D match to TRBD2 (6 bases). This CDR3 has 13 amino acids. CDR1 is LNHDA and CDR2 is SQIVND in the germline V gene (reference sequence). The V end lost 5 bases, the J end lost 0 bases, and 7 bases lay between the germline ends. In nucleotides, the CDR3 is TGTGCCAGTAGTCCGGGGGACCAAGAGACCCAGTACTTC. As protein: CASSPGDQETQYF.

The V gene is TRBV6-4, the J gene TRBJ2-1; TRBD2 matches at 9 bases. The CDR3 sequence is 17 residues long. Trimming at V came to 4 bases and at J to 12 bases, leaving 19 bases not matched to a gene. CDR1 MRHNA and CDR2 SNTAGT come from the germline V gene. The CDR3 bases are TGTGCCAGCAGTGCCGTCGCCAACGTGGTAGCGGGAGTCGGGCAGTTCTTC. Residues: CASSAVANVVAGVGQFF.

The J gene is TRBJ2-7, the V gene TRBV5-1, with TRBD1 matching over 11 bases. V was pared by 2 bases and J by 6 bases, with 7 bases of the junction left unmatched. Looked up from germline, CDR1 is SGHRS and CDR2 is YFSETQ. The CDR3 loop spans 15 amino acids. CDR3 DNA sequence: TGCGCCAGCAGCTTCTCCGGGACAGGGGGGGGCGAGCAGTACTTC. Translated: CASSFSGTGGGEQYF.

The V gene is TRBV6-1, the J gene TRBJ2-7; 7 positions agree with TRBD2. CDR3 length: 14 amino acids. Germline CDR1 MNHNS, CDR2 SASEGT. V lost 6 bases, J lost 7 bases, and 12 bases stayed unmatched. CDR3 sequence reads: CASRPAPSGGEQYF. CDR3 DNA: TGTGCCAGCAGACCCGCCCCCTCGGGGGGTGAGCAGTACTTC.

This clone was found once. The rearrangement links TRBV29-1 to TRBJ2-7, with D possibly being TRBD1 (6 bases). In germline, CDR1 is SQVTM, CDR2 ANQGSEA. CDR3 length: 12 amino acids. V was trimmed by 7 bases and J by 4 bases, leaving 14 bases between them. In DNA form, the CDR3 reads TGCAGCGCCTGGCGAGGGGGTTACGAGCAGTACTTC. Translation gives CSAWRGGYEQYF.

The rearrangement joins TRBV28 to TRBJ2-7; weak D call: TRBD2 (6 bases). Germline V lookup: CDR1 MDHEN, CDR2 SYDVKM. With 6 bases removed from V and 7 bases from J, the gap between germline ends came to 22 bases. The CDR3 is 15 amino acids. The CDR3 protein is CASRDGTPQFGEQYF. The CDR3 DNA reads as TGTGCCAGCAGGGACGGGACTCCCCAATTCGGGGAGCAGTACTTC.